Given below is one T cell receptor beta chain in context. The sample belongs to a study of siplizumab effects on memory and regulatory T cells. Data came from immunoSEQ multiplex PCR; TCRdb stores just in-frame clones and leaves some out. The sample includes 95,000 to 100,000 clones, 85% to 95% seen only once; the top ten take about 12%. This CDR3 spans 16 amino acids. The ends were cut back, 4 bases at V and 0 bases at J, with 14 bases in the middle. Germline assignment: CDR1 SGHTS and CDR2 YDEGEE. The sequenced material came from non-Treg CD4+ T cells sorted from blood. The rearrangement joins TRBV5-8 to TRBJ2-1; D might be TRBD1 (5 bases). The receptor was derived from a human donor in good health. This CDR3 is CASSPSQGSSYNEQFF. CDR3 DNA: TGTGCCAGCAGCCCCAGTCAGGGTAGCTCCTACAATGAGCAGTTCTTC.